This passage covers 16 T cell receptor beta chains from one sample sequenced in a study of a mutant IDH1 vaccine in newly diagnosed glioma. Their antigens are not known. This table comes from immunoSEQ multiplex PCR, and its TCRdb copy is limited to in-frame clones, with some not included. The sample has about 110,000 clones; 75% to 90% are singletons. Time point in this sample: week 11, during vaccination. Each dose of the vaccine consisted of 300 ug of mutant IDH1 20-mer peptide, with topical imiquimod. The starting material was PBMCs, obtained from a glioma patient whose treatment included an IDH1 peptide vaccine. The receptors were gathered from a woman between 45 and 60 years old with glioma.

V is TRBV7-9 and J is TRBJ2-3; D might be TRBD2 (6 bases). There are 16 residues in the CDR3. Trimming pared 5 bases from V and 3 bases from J, leaving 18 bases between. The germline CDR1 and CDR2 sequences are SEHNR and FQNEAQ (reference sequence). The CDR3 DNA reads as TGTGCCAGCAGCCCTAGTTCGGGGGAACGGACAGATACGCAGTATTTT. This encodes CASSPSSGERTDTQYF.

The chain uses TRBV6-1 and TRBJ1-5; no clear D. CDR1 is MNHNS and CDR2 is SASEGT in the germline V gene. This CDR3 has 13 amino acids. The V end was cut by 3 bases, the J end by 1 base, with 4 bases between. CDR3 residues: CASSDESNQPQHF. CDR3 nucleotides: TGTGCCAGCAGTGACGAAAGCAATCAGCCCCAGCATTTT.

The V gene is TRBV10-3, the J gene TRBJ2-2; 9 bases fit TRBD1. The CDR3 is 16 amino acids. Germline-derived CDR1 and CDR2 are ENHRY and SYGVKD. J was trimmed by 5 bases and V by 6 bases; bases with no gene match: 10. The CDR3 nucleotides read TGTGCCATCAGACCGGGACAGGGTGTTAATACCGGGGAGCTGTTTTTT. Protein sequence: CAIRPGQGVNTGELFF.

This CDR3 is CASSYRPGQGYEQYF. The CDR3 DNA sequence: TGTGCCAGCAGTTACCGACCTGGACAGGGCTACGAGCAGTACTTC. The chain combines TRBV6-5 with TRBJ2-7; 8 positions match TRBD1. The germline V gene encodes CDR1 MNHEY and CDR2 SVGAGI. CDR3 length: 15 residues. With V trimmed by 2 bases and J by 3 bases, 6 bases remained unmatched.

The V gene is TRBV27, the J gene TRBJ2-5, with 10 bases fitting TRBD1. The J call is doubtful: the DNA matches TRBJ2-7 better. The germline gives CDR1 MNHEY, CDR2 SMNVEV (reference sequence). The CDR3 is 15 amino acids. As DNA, the CDR3 is TGTGCCAGCCGAAGACAGGGGGCCCTCTCCTACGAGCAGTACTTC. This encodes CASRRQGALSYEQYF.

The genes are TRBV7-2 and TRBJ2-5; 8 bases match TRBD1. Germline V gene data show CDR1 as SGHTA and CDR2 as FQGNSA. The V and J ends lost 3 bases and 1 base, in that order; junction bases with no gene match: 1. The CDR3 runs 14 residues. DNA for the CDR3: TGTGCCAGCAGCTTTGGGACAGGCCAAGAGACCCAGTACTTC. It encodes CASSFGTGQETQYF.

The chain carries TRBV9 and TRBJ2-3; maybe TRBD2 (6 bases). The germline V gene encodes CDR1 SGDLS and CDR2 YYNGEE. The length of the CDR3 is 14 residues. Deletions cut 7 bases from V and 0 bases from J, with 12 bases between. The CDR3 here is CASAGDWSTDTQYF. The CDR3 DNA follows: TGTGCCAGCGCCGGGGACTGGAGCACAGATACGCAGTATTTT. Complete variable domain (other parts from reference TRBV9 and TRBJ2-3): DSGVTQTPKHLITATGQRVTLRCSPRSGDLSVYWYQQSLDQGLQFLIQYYNGEERAKGNILERFSAQQFPDLHSELNLSSLELGDSALYFCASAGDWSTDTQYFGPGTRLTVL.

This clone has a single count. J is TRBJ2-7 and V is TRBV28; D is perhaps TRBD1 (5 bases). The CDR3 consists of 12 residues. Germline CDR1 and CDR2: MDHEN and SYDVKM. V shed 5 bases and J shed 5 bases, with 10 bases lying between them. CDR3 residues: CASSDSRHEQYF. CDR3 in DNA: TGTGCCAGCAGTGACAGTCGGCACGAGCAGTACTTC.

V is TRBV5-6 and J is TRBJ1-2; possibly TRBD1 for D (6 bases). The CDR3 has 15 amino acids. Trimming shortened V by 4 bases and J by 4 bases, and 17 bases separated the two germline ends. Per the germline V gene, CDR1 is SGHDT and CDR2 is YYEEEE. The CDR3 loop reads CASSPPQGWIYGYTF. Written as DNA, the CDR3 is TGTGCCAGCAGCCCCCCACAGGGCTGGATCTATGGCTACACCTTC.

The table lists this clone with a count of one. The J gene is TRBJ2-4, the V gene TRBV7-2, with unresolved D. Germline V gene data show CDR1 as SGHTA and CDR2 as FQGNSA. Trimming cost V 2 bases and J 1 base, with 18 bases left between them. The CDR3 extends over 18 amino acids. The CDR3 nucleotides read TGTGCCAGCAGCTTACCTACATTGCAGTTAAGGGCCAAAAACATTCAGTACTTC. This codes for CASSLPTLQLRAKNIQYF.

The rearrangement links TRBV6-6 to TRBJ1-1; possible D gene TRBD1, 6 bases. CDR3 length: 15 amino acids. Germline assignment: CDR1 MNHNY and CDR2 SVGAGI (reference sequence). Trimming pared 2 bases from V and 4 bases from J, leaving 14 bases between. For the CDR3, the DNA is TGTGCCAGCAGTTACGGGGGTCCCAGGGGCACTGAAGCTTTCTTT. This sequence encodes CASSYGGPRGTEAFF.

V gene TRBV23-1 combines with J gene TRBJ2-3, with 10 positions matching TRBD2. TRBV23-1 falls under the ORF class, with uncertain function. V gave up 2 bases and J gave up 3 bases; unmatched junction bases: 20. The CDR3 is made up of 21 amino acids. The CDR3 loop is CASSQLKTGVIAGGRTDTQYF. The DNA of the CDR3 is TGCGCCAGCAGTCAACTTAAGACAGGGGTTATAGCGGGAGGTAGGACAGATACGCAGTATTTT.

V and J are TRBV28 and TRBJ1-2, with a weak D call TRBD1 (6 bases). The CDR3 totals 12 residues. With 5 bases removed from V and 7 bases from J, the gap between germline ends came to 11 bases. Germline V gene lookup returns CDR1 MDHEN and CDR2 SYDVKM. This CDR3 is CASSSTGSGYTF. The CDR3 DNA sequence: TGTGCCAGCAGTAGCACAGGGTCTGGCTACACCTTC.

V is TRBV6-4 and J is TRBJ2-5; maybe TRBD2 (6 bases). With 9 bases removed from V and 5 bases from J, the gap between germline ends came to 19 bases. The germline CDR1 and CDR2 sequences are MRHNA and SNTAGT. CDR3 size: 14 residues. CDR3 sequence (DNA): TGTGCCAGGATCCAAGCGCGGGGAAGGGAGACCCAGTACTTC. Protein product: CARIQARGRETQYF.

The rearrangement uses TRBV27 and TRBJ2-7; 7 nucleotides agree with TRBD2. CDR1 MNHEY and CDR2 SMNVEV come from the germline V gene (reference sequence). The CDR3 is made up of 14 amino acids. The V and J ends lost 6 bases and 0 bases, in that order; junction bases with no gene match: 5. The CDR3 DNA reads as TGTGCCAGCAGGACTGTAGCGGGCTCCTACGAGCAGTACTTC. This translates into CASRTVAGSYEQYF.

This rearrangement joins TRBV19 to TRBJ1-4; D call uncertain. This CDR3 has 15 amino acids. Germline CDR1 LNHDA, CDR2 SQIVND (reference sequence). V was pared by 0 bases and J by 7 bases, with 12 bases between. Here the CDR3 DNA reads TGTGCCAGTAGTATAGAGGGTCCGGGAGGTGAAAAACTGTTTTTT. Amino acids: CASSIEGPGGEKLFF.